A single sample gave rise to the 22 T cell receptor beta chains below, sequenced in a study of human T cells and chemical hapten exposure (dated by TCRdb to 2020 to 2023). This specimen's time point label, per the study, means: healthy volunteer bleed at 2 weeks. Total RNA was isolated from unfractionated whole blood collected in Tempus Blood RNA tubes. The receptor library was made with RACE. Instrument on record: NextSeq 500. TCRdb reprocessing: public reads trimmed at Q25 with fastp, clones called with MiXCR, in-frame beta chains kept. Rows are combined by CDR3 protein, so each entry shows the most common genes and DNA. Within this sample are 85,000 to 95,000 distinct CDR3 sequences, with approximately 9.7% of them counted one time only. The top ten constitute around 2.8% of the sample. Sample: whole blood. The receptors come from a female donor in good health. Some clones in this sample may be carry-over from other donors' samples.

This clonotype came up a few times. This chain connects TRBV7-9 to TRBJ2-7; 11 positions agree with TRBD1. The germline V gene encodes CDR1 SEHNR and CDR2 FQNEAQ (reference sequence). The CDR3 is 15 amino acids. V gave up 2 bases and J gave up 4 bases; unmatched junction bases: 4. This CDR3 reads CASSLFGTGGYEQYF. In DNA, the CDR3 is TGTGCCAGCAGCTTATTTGGGACAGGGGGTTACGAGCAGTACTTC. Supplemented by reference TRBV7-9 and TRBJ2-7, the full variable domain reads DTGVSQNPRHKITKRGQNVTFRCDPISEHNRLYWYRQTLGQGPEFLTYFQNEAQLEKSRLLSDRFSAERPKGSFSTLEIQRTEQGDSAMYLCASSLFGTGGYEQYFGPGTRLTVT.

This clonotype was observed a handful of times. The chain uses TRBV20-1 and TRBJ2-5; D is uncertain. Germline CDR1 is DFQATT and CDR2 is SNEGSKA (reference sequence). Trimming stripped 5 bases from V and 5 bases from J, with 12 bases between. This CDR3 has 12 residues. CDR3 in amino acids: CSADPDRETQYF. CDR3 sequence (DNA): TGCAGTGCTGACCCAGATAGGGAGACCCAGTACTTC.

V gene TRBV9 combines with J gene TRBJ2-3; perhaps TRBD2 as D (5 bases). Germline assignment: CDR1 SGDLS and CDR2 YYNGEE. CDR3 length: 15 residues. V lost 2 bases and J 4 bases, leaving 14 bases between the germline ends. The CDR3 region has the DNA TGTGCCAGCAGCGTGCGTGAGGGAGAGGCAGATACGCAGTATTTT. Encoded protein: CASSVREGEADTQYF.

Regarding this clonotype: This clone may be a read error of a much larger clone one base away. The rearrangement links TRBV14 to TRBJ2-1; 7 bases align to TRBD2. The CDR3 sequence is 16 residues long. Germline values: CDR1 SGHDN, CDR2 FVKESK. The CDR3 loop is CASSQGGLDPDNEQSF. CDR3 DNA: TGTGCCAGCAGCCAAGGTGGACTAGATCCCGACAATGAGCAGTCCTTC.

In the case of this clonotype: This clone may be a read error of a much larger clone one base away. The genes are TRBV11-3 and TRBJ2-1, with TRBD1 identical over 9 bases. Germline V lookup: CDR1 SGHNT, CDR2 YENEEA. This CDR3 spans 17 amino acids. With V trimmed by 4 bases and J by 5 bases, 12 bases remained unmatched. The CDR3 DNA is TGTGCCAGCAGCTGGGACAGGGTAGGATCGGACAACAATGAGCAGTTCTTC. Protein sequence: CASSWDRVGSDNNEQFF.

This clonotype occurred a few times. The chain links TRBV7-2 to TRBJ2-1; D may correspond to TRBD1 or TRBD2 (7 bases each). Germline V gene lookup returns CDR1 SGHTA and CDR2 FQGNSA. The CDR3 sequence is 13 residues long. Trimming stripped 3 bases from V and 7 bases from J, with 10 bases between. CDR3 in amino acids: CASSLQGGNEQFF. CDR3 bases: TGTGCCAGCAGCTTGCAGGGGGGGAATGAGCAGTTCTTC.

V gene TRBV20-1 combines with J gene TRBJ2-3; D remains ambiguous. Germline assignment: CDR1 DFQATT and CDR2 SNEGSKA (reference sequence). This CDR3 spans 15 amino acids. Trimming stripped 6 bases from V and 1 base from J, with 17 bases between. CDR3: CSASRGPTRTDTQYF. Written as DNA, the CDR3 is TGCAGTGCCTCTCGTGGACCCACCCGCACAGATACGCAGTATTTT.

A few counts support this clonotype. In DNA, the CDR3 is TGTGCCAGCAGAAAGAGGACAGGGGATTATCAGCCCCAGCATTTT. It is translated as CASRKRTGDYQPQHF. V usage is TRBV6-1 and J usage is TRBJ1-5; 9 positions match TRBD1. The CDR3 loop spans 15 amino acids. CDR1 and CDR2 from the germline V gene are MNHNS and SASEGT. After removal of 6 bases from V and 5 bases from J, the junction contained 8 bases not matched to a gene.

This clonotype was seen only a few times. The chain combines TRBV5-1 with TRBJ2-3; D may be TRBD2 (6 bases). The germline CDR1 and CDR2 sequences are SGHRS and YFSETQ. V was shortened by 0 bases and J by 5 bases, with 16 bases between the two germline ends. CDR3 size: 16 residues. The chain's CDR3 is CASSLAAGMGGDTQYF. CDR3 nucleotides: TGCGCCAGCAGCTTGGCCGCAGGAATGGGGGGAGATACGCAGTATTTT. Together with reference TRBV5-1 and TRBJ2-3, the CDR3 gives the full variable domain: KAGVTQTPRYLIKTRGQQVTLSCSPISGHRSVSWYQQTPGQGLQFLFEYFSETQRNKGNFPGRFSGRQFSNSRSEMNVSTLELGDSALYLCASSLAAGMGGDTQYFGPGTRLTVL.

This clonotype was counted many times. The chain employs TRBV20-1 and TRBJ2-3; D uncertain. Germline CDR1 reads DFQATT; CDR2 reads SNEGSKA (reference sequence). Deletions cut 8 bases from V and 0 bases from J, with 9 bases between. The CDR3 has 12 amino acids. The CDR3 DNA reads TGCAGTTCGGACGGGAGCACAGATACGCAGTATTTT. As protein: CSSDGSTDTQYF.

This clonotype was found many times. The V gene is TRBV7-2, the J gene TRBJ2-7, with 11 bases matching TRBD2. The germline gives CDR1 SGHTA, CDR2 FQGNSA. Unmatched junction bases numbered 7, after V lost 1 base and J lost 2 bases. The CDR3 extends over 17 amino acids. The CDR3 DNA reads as TGTGCCAGCAGCTTAGAACTGTTACTAGCGGGAGCCTACGAGCAGTACTTC. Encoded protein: CASSLELLLAGAYEQYF.

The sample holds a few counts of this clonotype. CDR3 coding DNA: TGTGCCACCCCCACCTCTCGGGAGAACACCGGGGAGCTGTTTTTT. Translating it yields CATPTSRENTGELFF. This rearrangement joins TRBV24-1 to TRBJ2-2; D possibly corresponds to TRBD2 (5 bases). The germline V gene has CDR1 KGHDR and CDR2 SFDVKD. Trimming took off 9 bases at V and 1 base at J, with 14 bases between the two ends. The CDR3 has 15 amino acids.

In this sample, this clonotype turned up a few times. Here the CDR3 DNA reads TGTGCCAGCAGCCGATTTCCCGGGACTGTTCCTTACAATGAGCAGTTCTTC. The encoded protein is CASSRFPGTVPYNEQFF. The chain is built from TRBV7-8 and TRBJ2-1, with a possible D match to TRBD2 (6 bases). The germline V gene has CDR1 SGHVS and CDR2 FQNEAQ. The CDR3 sequence is 17 residues long. The germline V and J ends were trimmed by 5 bases and 4 bases, with 21 bases remaining between them.

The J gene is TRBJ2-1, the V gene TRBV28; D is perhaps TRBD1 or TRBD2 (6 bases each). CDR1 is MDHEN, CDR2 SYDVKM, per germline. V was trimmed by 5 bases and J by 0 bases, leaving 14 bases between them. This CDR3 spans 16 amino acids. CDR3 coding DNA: TGTGCCAGCAGTGCCCACGGGGGACACTCCTACAATGAGCAGTTCTTC. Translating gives CASSAHGGHSYNEQFF.

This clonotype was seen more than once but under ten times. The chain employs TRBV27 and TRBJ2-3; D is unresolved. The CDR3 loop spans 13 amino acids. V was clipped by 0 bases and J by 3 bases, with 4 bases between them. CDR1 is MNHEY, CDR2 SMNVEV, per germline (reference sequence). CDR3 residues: CASSLSLTDTQYF. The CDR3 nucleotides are TGTGCCAGCAGTTTATCCCTGACAGATACGCAGTATTTT.

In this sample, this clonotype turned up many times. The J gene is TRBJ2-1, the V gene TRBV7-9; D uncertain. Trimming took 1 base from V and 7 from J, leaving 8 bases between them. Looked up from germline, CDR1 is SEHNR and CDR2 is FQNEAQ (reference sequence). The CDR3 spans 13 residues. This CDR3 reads CASSLDQLNEQFF. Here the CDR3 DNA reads TGTGCCAGCAGCTTAGACCAGCTAAATGAGCAGTTCTTC.

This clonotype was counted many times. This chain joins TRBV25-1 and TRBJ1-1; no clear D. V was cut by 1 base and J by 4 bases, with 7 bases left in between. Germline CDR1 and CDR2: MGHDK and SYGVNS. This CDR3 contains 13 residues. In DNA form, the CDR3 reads TGTGCCAGCAGTGAATTCGCCGGCACTGAAGCTTTCTTT. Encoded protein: CASSEFAGTEAFF. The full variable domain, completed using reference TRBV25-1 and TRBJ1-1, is EADIYQTPRYLVIGTGKKITLECSQTMGHDKMYWYQQDPGMELHLIHYSYGVNSTEKGDLSSESTVSRIRTEHFPLTLESARPSHTSQYLCASSEFAGTEAFFGQGTRLTVV.

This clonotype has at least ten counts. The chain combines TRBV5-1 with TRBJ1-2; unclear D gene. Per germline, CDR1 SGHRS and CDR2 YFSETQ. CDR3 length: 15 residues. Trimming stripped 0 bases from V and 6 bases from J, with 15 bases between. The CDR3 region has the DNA TGCGCCAGCAGCTTGGACCGTGCCTCCTGGAATGGCTACACCTTC. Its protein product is CASSLDRASWNGYTF.

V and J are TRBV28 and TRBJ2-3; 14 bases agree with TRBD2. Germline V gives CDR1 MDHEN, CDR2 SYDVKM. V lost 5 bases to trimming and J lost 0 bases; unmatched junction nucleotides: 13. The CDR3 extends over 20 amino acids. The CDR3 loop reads CASSPHSGTSGSGSTDTQYF. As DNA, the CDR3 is TGTGCCAGCAGTCCCCACTCCGGGACTAGCGGGAGTGGAAGCACAGATACGCAGTATTTT.

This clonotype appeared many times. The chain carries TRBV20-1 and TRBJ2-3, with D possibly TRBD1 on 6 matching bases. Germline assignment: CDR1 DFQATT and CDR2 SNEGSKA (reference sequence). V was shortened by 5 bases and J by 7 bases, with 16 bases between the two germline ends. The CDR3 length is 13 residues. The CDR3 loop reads CSAGSTGPYTQYF. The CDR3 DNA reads TGCAGTGCTGGCAGCACAGGGCCGTATACGCAGTATTTT.

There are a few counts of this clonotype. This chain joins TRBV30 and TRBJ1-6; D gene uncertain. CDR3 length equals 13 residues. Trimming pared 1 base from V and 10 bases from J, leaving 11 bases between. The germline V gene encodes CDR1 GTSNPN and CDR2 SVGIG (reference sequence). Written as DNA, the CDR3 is TGTGCCTGGAGTGAACAGCCAGGCTCACCCCTCCACTTT. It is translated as CAWSEQPGSPLHF.

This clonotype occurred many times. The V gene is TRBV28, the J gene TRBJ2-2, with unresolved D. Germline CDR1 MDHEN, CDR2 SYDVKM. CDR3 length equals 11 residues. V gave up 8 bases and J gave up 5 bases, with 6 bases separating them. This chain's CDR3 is CASRSTGELFF. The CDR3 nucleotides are TGTGCCAGCCGATCGACCGGGGAGCTGTTTTTT.